This T cell receptor beta chain originates from a study of prognosis after radiotherapy for stage I lung cancer. Study details: Four to six patients had oligometastatic NSCLC after surgical resection of the primary tumor, and about 15 had newly diagnosed primary stage I lung tumors. Several patients developed distant metastases (median 7 months) after radiotherapy; some 15 showed no significant progression.

V lost 1 base to trimming and J lost 2 bases; unmatched junction nucleotides: 11. CDR1 SGHRS and CDR2 YFSETQ come from the germline V gene. The CDR3 covers 17 residues. This clonotype was found many times. What it binds is unknown. Study observations and caveats: It was reported that patients with metastases and those without them differed in TRBV and TRBJ gene usage.

Using two-round multiplex PCR, the authors amplified TCR beta CDR3 from genomic DNA. Amplification in first-round PCR relied on primers specific to each TRBV and TRBJ gene. From the multiplex PCR reads, TCRdb called clonotypes with MiXCR, one entry per CDR3 protein. Of 30,000 to 35,000 distinct CDR3 sequences in the sample, 25% to 35% were seen once. Source: PBMCs, taken before or after stereotactic body radiation therapy (not recorded which). This sequence originates from a donor of 50 years or more with non-small cell lung cancer. The V and J genes are TRBV5-1 and TRBJ2-5; 7 positions match TRBD2. The chain's CDR3 is CASSLRPFSGFQETQYF. The CDR3, as DNA: TGCGCCAGCAGCTTGCGCCCCTTTAGCGGGTTTCAAGAGACCCAGTACTTC.